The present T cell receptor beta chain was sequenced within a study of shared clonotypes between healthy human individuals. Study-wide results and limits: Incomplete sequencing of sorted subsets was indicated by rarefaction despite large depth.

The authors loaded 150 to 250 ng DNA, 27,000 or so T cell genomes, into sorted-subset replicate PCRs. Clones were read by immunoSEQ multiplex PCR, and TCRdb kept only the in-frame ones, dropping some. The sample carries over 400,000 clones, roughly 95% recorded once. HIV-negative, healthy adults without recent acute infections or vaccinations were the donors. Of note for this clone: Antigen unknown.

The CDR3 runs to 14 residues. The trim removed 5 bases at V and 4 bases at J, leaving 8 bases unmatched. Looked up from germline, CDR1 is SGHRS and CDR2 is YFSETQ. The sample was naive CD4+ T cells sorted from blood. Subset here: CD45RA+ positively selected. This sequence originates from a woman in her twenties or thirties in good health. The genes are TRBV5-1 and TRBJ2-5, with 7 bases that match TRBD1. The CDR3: CASRTSGQRETQYF. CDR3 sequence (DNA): TGCGCCAGCAGGACTTCGGGACAGAGAGAGACCCAGTACTTC.